This T cell receptor (beta chain) was profiled in a study of control samples from healthy donors and cancer patients. This clone was picked up a small number of times. Here immunoSEQ multiplex PCR was the method, and the copy in TCRdb shows in-frame clones only, minus some. The table records fewer than 150,000 clones, 91% of them present only once. V shed 2 bases and J 1 base; nucleotides not matched to a gene: 4. In germline, CDR1 is GTSNPN, CDR2 SVGIG (reference sequence). There are 15 residues in the CDR3. The sequence derives from a young man in good health. The chain is built from TRBV30 and TRBJ2-1; TRBD2 agrees at 8 bases. Sequences were obtained from blood. CDR3: CAWSSGGRSYNEQFF. The CDR3 DNA sequence: TGTGCCTGGAGTTCGGGGGGGCGGTCCTACAATGAGCAGTTCTTC.